This note documents a single T cell receptor beta chain sequence. Its antigen is currently not known. The junction departs from the called germline gene at one end, perhaps through a read error. This sample is drawn from a study of breast tumors, draining lymph nodes, adjacent tissues (dated by TCRdb to the mid-2010s). In the study overall: TCR beta repertoires were compared across tumor, adjacent nontumor tissue and axillary lymph nodes obtained from breast cancer patients. The study aimed to assess the relationships and possible T-cell exchange between tumor, surrounding tissue and draining lymph node repertoires in human breast cancer. Study-wide conclusions, independent of this receptor: Tumor and nontumor tissue repertoires were found to be significantly more similar in luminal-like than in basal-like breast cancer. Rather than being directly demonstrated, the conclusion that tumor T cells originate in lymph nodes was presented as consistent with a hypothesis. The data were considered consistent with the idea that most tumor T cells come from the lymph node and then expand in tumor tissue. Tumor T-cell repertoires showed less diversity than lymph node repertoires and more diversity than nontumor tissue repertoires, and tumor T-cell repertoires showed preferential V and J gene usage.

Per the germline V gene (reference sequence), SGHNT is the CDR1 and YYREEE is the CDR2. From cysteine to phenylalanine, the CDR3 is 14 amino acids long. The retained sequence is limited to the CDR3, 42 bases, with the frame set at the first base. Lymph node samples were obtained from the axillary draining lymph nodes of breast cancer patients. The run used an Illumina HiSeq 2000. TCR beta chain libraries were generated through multiplex PCR amplification. High-throughput sequencing was used to analyze the amplified TCR beta chain products. The public sequencing data were trimmed at Q25 with fastp and processed into clonotypes with MiXCR by TCRdb, which kept only in-frame beta chains. CDR3 protein sequences are deduplicated, and each keeps its most common genes and DNA. The sample table holds some 140,000 distinct CDR3 sequences, of which 21% were seen once. Around 2.2% of the sample goes to the ten largest clones.

The TCR sequence derives from a female donor with breast cancer. Some clones in this sample may be carry-over from other donors' samples. Recombination connected TRBV5-4 to TRBJ2-5; 5 matching bases give a weak D call of TRBD1. The sequenced sample was axillary lymph node tissue. The base sequence is TGCGCCAGCAGCGTGGGGCAGTCCCAAGGGACCCAGTACTTC. This translates into CASSVGQSQGTQYF.